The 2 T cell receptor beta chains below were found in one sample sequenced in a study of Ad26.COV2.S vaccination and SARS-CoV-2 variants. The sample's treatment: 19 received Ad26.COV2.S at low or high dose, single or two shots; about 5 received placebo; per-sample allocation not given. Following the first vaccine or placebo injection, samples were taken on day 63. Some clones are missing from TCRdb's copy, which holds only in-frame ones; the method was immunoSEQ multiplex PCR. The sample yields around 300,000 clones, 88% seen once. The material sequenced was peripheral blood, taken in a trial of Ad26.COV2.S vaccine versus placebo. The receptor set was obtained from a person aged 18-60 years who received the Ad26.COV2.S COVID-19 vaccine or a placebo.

The CDR3 sequence is CATPTSGGAFRTGELFF. The DNA of the CDR3 is TGTGCCACCCCGACTAGCGGGGGGGCCTTTAGAACCGGGGAGCTGTTTTTT. The J gene is TRBJ2-2, the V gene TRBV7-2; 14 nucleotides agree with TRBD2. V lost 10 bases and J lost 5; bases outside the gene matches: 12. CDR3 size: 17 residues. Germline lookup yields CDR1 SGHTA and CDR2 FQGNSA.

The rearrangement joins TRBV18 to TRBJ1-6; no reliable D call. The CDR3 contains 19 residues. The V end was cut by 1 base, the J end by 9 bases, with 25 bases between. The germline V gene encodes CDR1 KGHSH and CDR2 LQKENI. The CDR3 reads CASSPQKVGVGGISSPLHF. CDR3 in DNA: TGTGCCAGCTCACCACAAAAGGTCGGGGTGGGCGGCATCAGTTCACCCCTCCACTTT.